The 20 T cell receptor beta chains below were found in one sample sequenced in a study of spatial heterogeneity in lung cancer. TCRdb independently ran MiXCR on the 5' RACE reads; one entry per CDR3 protein. The sample yields approximately 1,000 distinct CDR3 sequences, roughly 36% seen once. Time point in this sample: sample taken at primary tumor resection. Here the sequenced sample was normal lung tissue next to the tumor, taken at surgery. The receptors were gathered from a male donor with early-stage non-small cell lung cancer.

The chain joins TRBV25-1 to TRBJ1-5; D may be TRBD1 (5 bases). V lost 4 bases and J 1 base, leaving 11 bases between the germline ends. Germline CDR1 reads MGHDK; CDR2 reads SYGVNS. The CDR3 is 15 amino acids. The CDR3 is CASSGGHLSNQPQHF. The CDR3 nucleotides read TGTGCCAGCAGTGGCGGACACTTAAGCAATCAGCCCCAGCATTTT.

This chain uses TRBV13 with TRBJ2-1, with 8 bases fitting TRBD2. Germline V gene sequence: CDR1 PRHDT, CDR2 FYEKMQ (reference sequence). V shed 5 bases and J 5 bases; nucleotides not matched to a gene: 14. The CDR3 is 17 residues long. The CDR3 is CASSPPLRGGFDNEQFF. Here the CDR3 DNA reads TGTGCCAGCAGCCCCCCCCTTCGCGGGGGGTTTGACAATGAGCAGTTCTTC.

This sequence joins TRBV28 and TRBJ1-3; D call uncertain. V was pared by 2 bases and J by 0 bases, with 8 bases between. CDR1 MDHEN and CDR2 SYDVKM come from the germline V gene. CDR3 length: 15 residues. As DNA, the CDR3 is TGTGCCAGCAGTTTAGTCGGCACCTCTGGAAACACCATATATTTT. The encoded protein is CASSLVGTSGNTIYF.

This clonotype is judged medium-sized. V is TRBV7-9 and J is TRBJ1-6, with D uncertain. The CDR3 extends over 12 amino acids. Between the trimmed V and J ends, which lost 5 bases and 5 bases, there was a span of 4 bases. The germline gives CDR1 SEHNR, CDR2 FQNEAQ (reference sequence). CDR3 sequence (DNA): TGTGCCAGCAGCCCCAATAATTCACCCCTCCACTTT. Residues: CASSPNNSPLHF.

By share of the sample, this clonotype is hyperexpanded (1% or more). This rearrangement joins TRBV5-1 to TRBJ2-3, with no clear D. CDR1 SGHRS and CDR2 YFSETQ come from the germline V gene. V was shortened by 5 bases and J by 1 base, with 11 bases between the two germline ends. This CDR3 is built from 14 residues. The CDR3 coding sequence is TGCGCCAGCAGGGAAGTGGCGGGCACAGATACGCAGTATTTT. This sequence encodes CASREVAGTDTQYF.

This clonotype is large by share. Here the CDR3 reads CASSFGLALSTETQYF. The CDR3 nucleotides read TGTGCCAGCAGCTTTGGGCTAGCCCTTTCGACAGAGACCCAGTACTTC. The chain couples TRBV7-2 to TRBJ2-5; weak D call: TRBD2 (5 bases). This CDR3 has 16 amino acids. In germline, CDR1 is SGHTA, CDR2 FQGNSA. Trimming pared 3 bases from V and 4 bases from J, leaving 18 bases between.

This clonotype rates as medium-sized. This rearrangement joins TRBV19 to TRBJ2-1, with D possibly TRBD1 on 6 matching bases. V shed 4 bases and J shed 9 bases, with 13 bases lying between them. The CDR3 is made up of 13 amino acids. CDR1 and CDR2 from the germline V gene are LNHDA and SQIVND (reference sequence). CDR3 DNA sequence: TGTGCCAGTAGTAACAGGGATAACGGTGAGCAGTTCTTC. Its translation is CASSNRDNGEQFF.

This sequence joins TRBV4-3 and TRBJ1-5; 7 nucleotides line up with TRBD1. Germline lookup yields CDR1 LGHNA and CDR2 YSLEER. V gave up 0 bases and J gave up 5 bases; unmatched junction bases: 4. CDR3 length: 15 residues. In nucleotides, the CDR3 is TGCGCCAGCAGCCAAGAGGGTAGGGGGCATCAGCCCCAGCATTTT. It specifies CASSQEGRGHQPQHF.

This clonotype is labeled as medium-sized. The chain has TRBV29-1 and TRBJ2-7, with 7 bases that match TRBD1. Per the germline V gene, CDR1 is SQVTM and CDR2 is ANQGSEA. Losses at the gene ends were 4 bases for V and 0 bases for J; bases not matched to a gene: 0. This CDR3 spans 12 amino acids. CDR3 protein: CSVAGGSYEQYF. The CDR3 nucleotides are TGCAGCGTTGCAGGGGGCTCCTACGAGCAGTACTTC.

In its sample, this clonotype was seen a few times. The V and J genes are TRBV20-1 and TRBJ1-1; D is unclear. The CDR3 consists of 15 residues. V shed 4 bases and J shed 0 bases, with 15 bases lying between them. CDR1 and CDR2 from the germline V gene are DFQATT and SNEGSKA (reference sequence). Written as DNA, the CDR3 is TGCAGTGCTAAAGTGGTTGGGAGGATGAACACTGAAGCTTTCTTT. Translating it yields CSAKVVGRMNTEAFF.

J is TRBJ2-1 and V is TRBV2, with TRBD1 as a possible D gene (6 bases). V gave up 9 bases and J gave up 2 bases, with 11 bases separating them. The CDR3 runs 13 residues. Germline V gene data show CDR1 as SNHLY and CDR2 as FYNNEI. This chain's CDR3 is CASLRDTYNEQFF. The CDR3 DNA reads as TGTGCCAGTCTCCGGGACACCTACAATGAGCAGTTCTTC.

This clonotype counts as large (0.1 to 1%). The chain employs TRBV12-3 or TRBV12-4 and TRBJ2-2; unclear D gene. V lost 5 bases and J lost 5, with 9 bases in between. This CDR3 is 13 amino acids long. This chain's CDR3 is CASSRSLTGELFF. Written as DNA, the CDR3 is TGTGCCAGCAGTCGGTCGTTAACCGGGGAGCTGTTTTTT.

By frequency in the sample, this clonotype is medium-sized (0.01 to 0.1%). This rearrangement joins TRBV7-9 to TRBJ1-4, with D tentatively TRBD1 (6 bases). There are 14 residues in the CDR3. Per the germline V gene, CDR1 is SEHNR and CDR2 is FQNEAQ (reference sequence). V dropped 3 bases and J dropped 10 bases, with 15 bases sitting between them. CDR3 DNA sequence: TGTGCCAGCAGCTTTAATCCAGGGGTCGGAAAACTGTTTTTT. Translated: CASSFNPGVGKLFF.

This clonotype was seen more than once but under ten times. J is TRBJ2-1 and V is TRBV20-1; TRBD2 matches at 13 bases. V lost 5 bases to trimming and J lost 7 bases; unmatched junction nucleotides: 2. CDR3 size: 13 residues. Germline CDR1 and CDR2: DFQATT and SNEGSKA (reference sequence). The CDR3 DNA follows: TGCAGTGCTCCGACTAGCGGGAGGAATGAGCAGTTCTTC. Protein product: CSAPTSGRNEQFF.

By sample share, this clonotype is large. The V gene is TRBV7-9, the J gene TRBJ2-3; TRBD2 agrees at 8 bases. This CDR3 is 16 amino acids long. Germline V gives CDR1 SEHNR, CDR2 FQNEAQ (reference sequence). The V segment lost 5 bases and the J segment 4 bases; nucleotides outside the gene matches: 11. Written as DNA, the CDR3 is TGTGCCAGCAGCGCCCGAGGTAGCGGGGCAGCAGATACGCAGTATTTT. As protein: CASSARGSGAADTQYF.

This clonotype is classed as large. J is TRBJ2-3 and V is TRBV4-2, with 9 bases that match TRBD1. Germline V gene data show CDR1 as LGHNA and CDR2 as YNFKEQ. With 6 bases clipped from V and 4 bases from J, the junction kept 11 bases outside the gene matches. CDR3 size: 16 residues. The CDR3 spells CASRPTGGSWPDTQYF. The CDR3 DNA reads as TGTGCCAGCAGACCTACAGGGGGCTCCTGGCCAGATACGCAGTATTTT.

The V gene is TRBV19, the J gene TRBJ1-2; D remains unclear. The germline CDR1 and CDR2 sequences are LNHDA and SQIVND (reference sequence). V was cut by 3 bases and J by 8 bases, with 19 bases left in between. The CDR3 runs to 15 residues. The CDR3: CASSIGLAPLRGYTF. CDR3 coding DNA: TGTGCCAGTAGTATCGGACTGGCACCGCTCAGGGGCTACACCTTC.

The chain joins TRBV6-1 to TRBJ2-7, with D unresolved. With 2 bases removed from V and 2 bases from J, the gap between germline ends came to 10 bases. This CDR3 is 14 amino acids long. Looked up from germline, CDR1 is MNHNS and CDR2 is SASEGT. CDR3 residues: CASSEFKATYEQYF. CDR3 DNA: TGTGCCAGCAGTGAATTTAAGGCAACCTACGAGCAGTACTTC.

The rearrangement uses TRBV5-1 and TRBJ2-3; 7 bases map to TRBD2. The V gene's germline CDR1 is SGHRS and CDR2 YFSETQ. V gave up 2 bases and J gave up 6 bases; unmatched junction bases: 9. This CDR3 has 15 residues. CDR3 loop: CASSFRGRELDTQYF. For the CDR3, the DNA is TGCGCCAGCAGCTTCAGAGGGAGGGAACTCGATACGCAGTATTTT.

The chain employs TRBV12-3 or TRBV12-4 and TRBJ2-2; 11 bases align to TRBD2. This CDR3 comprises 16 residues. Unmatched junction bases numbered 8, after V lost 5 bases and J lost 6 bases. As DNA, the CDR3 is TGTGCCAGCAGTCCTTATAGCGGGGGGGCCCCCGGGGAGCTGTTTTTT. This translates into CASSPYSGGAPGELFF.